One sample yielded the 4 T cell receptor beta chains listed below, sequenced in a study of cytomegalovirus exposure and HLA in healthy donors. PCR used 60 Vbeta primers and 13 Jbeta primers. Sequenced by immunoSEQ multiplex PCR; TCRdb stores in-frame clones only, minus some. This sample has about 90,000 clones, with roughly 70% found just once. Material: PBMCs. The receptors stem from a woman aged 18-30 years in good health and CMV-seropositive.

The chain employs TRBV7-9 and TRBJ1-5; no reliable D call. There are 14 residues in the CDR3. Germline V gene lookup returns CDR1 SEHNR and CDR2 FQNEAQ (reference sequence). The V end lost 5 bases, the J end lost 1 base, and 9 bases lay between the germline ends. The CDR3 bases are TGTGCCAGCAGCCGAGCGGGGAGCAATCAGCCCCAGCATTTT. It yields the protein CASSRAGSNQPQHF.

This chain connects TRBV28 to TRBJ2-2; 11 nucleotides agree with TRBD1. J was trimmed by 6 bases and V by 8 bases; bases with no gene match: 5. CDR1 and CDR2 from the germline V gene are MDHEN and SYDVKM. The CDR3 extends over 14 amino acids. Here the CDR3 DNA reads TGTGCCAGCGGCGGACAGGGGGCGCCCGGGGAGCTGTTTTTT. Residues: CASGGQGAPGELFF.

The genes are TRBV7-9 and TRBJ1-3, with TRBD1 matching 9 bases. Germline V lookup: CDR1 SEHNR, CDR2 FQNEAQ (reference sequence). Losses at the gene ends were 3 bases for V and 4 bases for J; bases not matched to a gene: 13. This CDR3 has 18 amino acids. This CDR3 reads CASSFYRGQGPGGNTIYF. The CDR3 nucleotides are TGTGCCAGCAGCTTTTATCGGGGACAGGGTCCGGGAGGAAACACCATATATTTT.

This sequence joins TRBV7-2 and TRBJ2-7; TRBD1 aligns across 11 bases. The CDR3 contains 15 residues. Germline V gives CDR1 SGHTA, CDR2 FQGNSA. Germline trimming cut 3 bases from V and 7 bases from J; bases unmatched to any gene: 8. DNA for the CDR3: TGTGCCAGCAGCTTTTCTAGGACAGGGGGCGGGGAGCAGTACTTC. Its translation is CASSFSRTGGGEQYF.